This T cell receptor (beta chain) is drawn from a study of cytomegalovirus exposure and HLA in healthy donors. The study, taken as a whole, reports: TCR beta chains numbering 164 were designated cytomegalovirus-associated. A highly shared variant cluster was judged a likely technical artifact.

As regards this clone: The antigen is undetermined. Within the sample, other DNA sequences also encode this same CDR3.

The PCR was carried out with 60 Vbeta primers and 13 Jbeta primers. Clones were read by immunoSEQ multiplex PCR, and TCRdb kept only the in-frame ones, dropping some. This table holds about 160,000 clones, around 79% found once. The germline V gene has CDR1 MNHEY and CDR2 SVGAGI. V lost 6 bases and J 4 bases, leaving 15 bases between the germline ends. The CDR3 covers 14 residues. This clonotype was obtained from a woman between 50 and 59 years old in good health and CMV-seropositive. This chain uses TRBV6-5 with TRBJ1-1; tentatively, D is TRBD1 (5 bases). The sequenced sample consisted of PBMCs. The CDR3 nucleotides are TGTGCCAGCAGATCATCAGGGCTGGTCACTGAAGCTTTCTTT. It codes for CASRSSGLVTEAFF.